The source of this T cell receptor beta chain is a study of blood T cell repertoires in COVID-19. The wider study: Nucleic acid was either cDNA or gDNA, and it came from T cells, B-cell-depleted T cells, or PBMCs.

Sequenced by immunoSEQ multiplex PCR; TCRdb stores in-frame clones only, minus some. Seen here are about 140,000 clones, approximately 81% observed once, and the top ten hold roughly 2.6%. CDR3 length: 13 residues. In germline, CDR1 is KGHDR, CDR2 SFDVKD. V was cut by 5 bases and J by 0 bases, with 4 bases left in between. The sequenced material came from peripheral blood. The chain carries TRBV24-1 and TRBJ2-1; D gene unclear. The source is a human donor with acute or convalescent COVID-19. The donor label of this sample is uncertain. CDR3 nucleotides: TGTGCCACCAGTGGGAGCTCCTACAATGAGCAGTTCTTC. It codes for CATSGSSYNEQFF.